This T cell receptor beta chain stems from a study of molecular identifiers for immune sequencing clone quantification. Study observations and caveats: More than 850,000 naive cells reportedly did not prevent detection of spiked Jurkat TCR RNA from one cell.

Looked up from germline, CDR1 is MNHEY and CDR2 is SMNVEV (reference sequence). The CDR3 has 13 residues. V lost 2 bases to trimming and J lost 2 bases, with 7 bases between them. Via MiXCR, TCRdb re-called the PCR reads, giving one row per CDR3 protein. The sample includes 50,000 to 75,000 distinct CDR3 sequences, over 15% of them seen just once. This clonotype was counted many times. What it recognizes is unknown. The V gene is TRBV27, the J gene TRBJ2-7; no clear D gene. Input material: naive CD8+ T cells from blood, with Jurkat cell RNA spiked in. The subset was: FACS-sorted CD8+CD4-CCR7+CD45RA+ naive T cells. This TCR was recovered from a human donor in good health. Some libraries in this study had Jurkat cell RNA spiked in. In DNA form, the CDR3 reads TGTGCCAGCAGTTTAACCGGGCCCTACGAGCAGTACTTC. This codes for CASSLTGPYEQYF.